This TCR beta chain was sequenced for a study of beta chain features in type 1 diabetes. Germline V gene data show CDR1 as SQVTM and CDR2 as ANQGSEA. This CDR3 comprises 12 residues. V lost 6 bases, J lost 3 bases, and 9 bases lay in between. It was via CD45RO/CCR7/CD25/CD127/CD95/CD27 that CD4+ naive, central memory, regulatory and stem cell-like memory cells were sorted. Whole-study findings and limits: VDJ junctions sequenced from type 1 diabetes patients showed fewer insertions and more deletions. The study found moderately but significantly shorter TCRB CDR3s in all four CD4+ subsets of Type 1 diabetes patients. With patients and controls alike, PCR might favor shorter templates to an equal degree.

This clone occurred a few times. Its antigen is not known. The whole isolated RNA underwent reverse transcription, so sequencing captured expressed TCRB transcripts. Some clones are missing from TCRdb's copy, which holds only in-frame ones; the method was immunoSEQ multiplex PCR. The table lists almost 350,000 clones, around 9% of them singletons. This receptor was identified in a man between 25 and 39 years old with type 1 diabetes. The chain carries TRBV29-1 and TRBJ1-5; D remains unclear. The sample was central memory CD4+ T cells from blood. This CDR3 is CSVAGDNQPQHF. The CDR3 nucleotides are TGCAGCGTCGCCGGGGACAATCAGCCCCAGCATTTT.